This T cell receptor beta chain derives from a study of regulatory T cells in long-lasting Graves disease. General study points: The study found TRBV28, TRBJ1-2 and TRBJ2-5 favored in persistent disease.

Stated time point: persistent/refractory GD, antithyroid drugs over 5 years with positive TRAb. From RNA extracted from PBMCs, the TCR library was made. With iRepertoire HTBI primers and Arm-PCR of CDR3 regions, TCR beta libraries were built. TCRdb re-analysed the multiplex PCR reads in MiXCR, keeping a single row per CDR3 protein. The top ten clones hold about 29% of a sample with a few hundred thousand distinct CDR3 sequences, roughly 25% of them seen once. This clonotype was found many times. What it recognizes is unknown. The germline gene is not matched at one end of the junction; a read error may be the cause. Germline assignment: CDR1 MNHEY and CDR2 SVGAGI. The CDR3 sequence is 16 residues long.

Source: peripheral blood mononuclear cells (PBMCs), taken when the disease was refractory, from a patient treated with antithyroid drugs. The source of this sequence is a middle-aged woman with Graves disease. The rearrangement joins TRBV6-5 to TRBJ2-2, with TRBD1 identical over 7 bases. The CDR3 DNA reads TGTGCCAGCAGTTCTCGACAGGGATTGAGCACCGGGGAGCTATTTTTT. Translation: CASSSRQGLSTGELFF.